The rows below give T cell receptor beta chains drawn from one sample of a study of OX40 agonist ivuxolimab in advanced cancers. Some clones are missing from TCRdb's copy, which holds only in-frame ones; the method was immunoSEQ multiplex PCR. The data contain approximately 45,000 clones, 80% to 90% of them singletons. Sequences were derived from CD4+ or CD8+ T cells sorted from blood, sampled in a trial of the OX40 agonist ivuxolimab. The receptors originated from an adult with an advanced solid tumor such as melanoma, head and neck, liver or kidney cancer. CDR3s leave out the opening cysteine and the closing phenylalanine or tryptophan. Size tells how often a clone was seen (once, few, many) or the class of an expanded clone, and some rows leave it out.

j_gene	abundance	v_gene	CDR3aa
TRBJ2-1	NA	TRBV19	ASSIAGAIEQF
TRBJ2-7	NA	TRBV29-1	SVGDINYYEQY
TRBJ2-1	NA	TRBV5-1	ASSFFGRLAGAGNEQF
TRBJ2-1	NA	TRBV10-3	ATGLFPINEQF
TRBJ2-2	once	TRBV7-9	ASSLSTNTGELF
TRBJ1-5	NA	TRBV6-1	ASADGHNQPQH
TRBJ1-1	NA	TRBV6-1	ASSTLRGTEAF
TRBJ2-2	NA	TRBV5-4	ASSLMALGGTGELF
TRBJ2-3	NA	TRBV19	ASSVQRDTQY
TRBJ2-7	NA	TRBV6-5	ASSYFPGPTYEQY
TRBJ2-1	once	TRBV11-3	ATGFGRNNEQF
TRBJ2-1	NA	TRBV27	ASPVRRPGQSNEQF
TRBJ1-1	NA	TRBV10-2	ASSGGRRNTEAF
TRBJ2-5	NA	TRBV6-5	ASKGGSETQY
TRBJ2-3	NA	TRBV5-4	ASSSPGNRTDTQY
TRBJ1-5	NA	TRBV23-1	ASSQMGGYNQPQH
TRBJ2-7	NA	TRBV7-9	ASSYPRVGGAEQY
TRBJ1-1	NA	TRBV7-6	ASSQGTNTEAF
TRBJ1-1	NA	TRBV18	ASSPPGDNTEAF
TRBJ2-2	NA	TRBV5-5	ASSWGVENTGELF
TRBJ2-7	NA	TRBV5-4	ASSSGTAAPYEQY
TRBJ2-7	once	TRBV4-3	ASSQDPPGVYHEQY
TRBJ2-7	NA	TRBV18	ASSPPYGTYEQY
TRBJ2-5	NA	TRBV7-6	ASSLGNQETQY
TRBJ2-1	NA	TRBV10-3	ATRSGDYNEQF
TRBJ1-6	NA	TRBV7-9	ASSSVGNSPLH
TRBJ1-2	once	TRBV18	ASSSDGGDGYT
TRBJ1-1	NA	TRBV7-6	ASRQGMDLNTEAF
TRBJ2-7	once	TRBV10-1	ASSDPSRAYEQY
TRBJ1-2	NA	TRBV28	ASSSTTGEVYYGYT
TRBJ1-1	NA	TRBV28	ASSLFGVNTEAF
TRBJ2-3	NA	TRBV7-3	ASSLNSDTNTQY
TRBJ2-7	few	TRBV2	ASSEGIISYEQY
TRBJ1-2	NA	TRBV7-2	ASSLPRETNYGYT
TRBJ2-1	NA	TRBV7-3	ASSLDSNEQF
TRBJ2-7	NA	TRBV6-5	ASSYSFGRYEQY